This TCR beta chain was identified in a study of OX40 agonist ivuxolimab in advanced cancers. At the level of the study: The dose-escalation cohort had hepatocellular carcinoma, melanoma, renal cell or head and neck cancer.

Study-level findings and limits: Among the nonresponders, some also had low normalized T-cell clonal expansion.

V was trimmed by 6 bases and J by 2 bases, leaving 17 bases between them. Germline CDR1 and CDR2: SNHLY and FYNNEI. This CDR3 spans 15 amino acids. In regard to this clone: Its antigen is as yet unknown.

Here immunoSEQ multiplex PCR was the method, and the copy in TCRdb shows in-frame clones only, minus some. Here the sample spans 33,000 or so clones, about 87% being singletons. This specimen was CD4+ or CD8+ T cells sorted from blood, taken in a trial of the OX40 agonist ivuxolimab. This chain uses TRBV2 with TRBJ2-7, with D hard to call. The TCR originated in an adult with an advanced solid tumor such as melanoma, head and neck, liver or kidney cancer. As DNA, the CDR3 is TGTGCCAGCAGACCTCTCGCGGCGACAACCTACGAGCAGTACTTC. Translated, it gives CASRPLAATTYEQYF. The variable domain in full, completed from reference TRBV2 and TRBJ2-7, reads EPEVTQTPSHQVTQMGQEVILRCVPISNHLYFYWYRQILGQKVEFLVSFYNNEISEKSEIFDDQFSVERPDGSNFTLKIRSTKLEDSAMYFCASRPLAATTYEQYFGPGTRLTVT.